This TCR beta chain was obtained from a study of T-cell memory formation after mild COVID-19. Findings and limits, study-wide: In second-wave clones peaking day 37, SARS-CoV-2 specificity remained unconfirmed.

There are 20 residues in the CDR3. Details on this clonotype: What it binds is unknown.

From 5'RACE with constant-segment primers came TCR alpha and TCR beta cDNA libraries that carried sample barcodes and UMIs. MiXCR, run by TCRdb on the 5' RACE reads, gives a single entry per CDR3 protein. The sample yields fewer than 650,000 distinct CDR3 sequences, less than 25% seen once. Sample: PBMCs or a T cell subset sorted from them (not recorded which). The source of this sequence is an adult woman who had mild COVID-19 (a few samples of this study predate the infection). Cell type and time point are not known. The chain is built from TRBV21-1 and TRBJ2-3; the D segment call TRBD2 is taken from the table without a DNA check. TRBV21-1 is termed a pseudogene. CDR3 sequence reads: CASSKARTGRGLGVPDTQYF. CDR3 DNA sequence: TGTGCCAGCAGCAAAGCGCGGACTGGGCGAGGACTAGGGGTTCCAGATACGCAGTATTTT.